These 14 T cell receptor beta chains came from one sample sequenced in a study of early T cells in non-severe SARS-CoV-2 infection. TCRdb processed the 5' RACE reads anew with MiXCR; each CDR3 protein has one entry. The sample lists about 77,000 distinct CDR3 sequences, 9% to 10% occurring once. Sequenced input: whole blood. These receptors all come from an adult who was a healthcare worker with PCR-confirmed SARS-CoV-2 infection or an uninfected control (not recorded which).

There are many counts of this clonotype. This chain links TRBV5-1 with TRBJ2-5, with 7 positions matching TRBD2. This CDR3 contains 15 residues. The V segment lost 3 bases and the J segment 2 bases; nucleotides outside the gene matches: 7. The germline V gene encodes CDR1 SGHRS and CDR2 YFSETQ. The CDR3 reads CASSSGAGPQETQYF. In DNA, the CDR3 is TGCGCCAGCAGCTCCGGAGCGGGACCTCAAGAGACCCAGTACTTC.

There are many counts of this clonotype. The chain is built from TRBV6-5 and TRBJ1-2, with D tentatively TRBD1 (6 bases). This CDR3 has 13 residues. The V and J ends lost 6 bases and 4 bases respectively, with 12 bases between them. Germline CDR1 reads MNHEY; CDR2 reads SVGAGI. The CDR3 DNA sequence: TGTGCCAGCAGCCGTGACAGGAGCTATGGCTACACCTTC. Protein product: CASSRDRSYGYTF.

The V call is TRBV30, the J call TRBJ2-3; D ambiguous. This CDR3 is 13 amino acids long. In germline, CDR1 is GTSNPN, CDR2 SVGIG (reference sequence). Trimming took 2 bases from V and 9 from J, leaving 15 bases between them. The CDR3 reads CAWSQPPSRTQYF. The CDR3 coding sequence is TGTGCCTGGAGTCAGCCACCCTCGAGGACGCAGTATTTT.

The chain has TRBV19 and TRBJ2-4; D ambiguous. Germline loops: CDR1 LNHDA, CDR2 SQIVND (reference sequence). There are 15 residues in the CDR3. Trimming cost V 6 bases and J 12 bases, with 24 bases left between them. The CDR3 protein is CASSQHTERRTGQYF. Written as DNA, the CDR3 is TGTGCCAGTAGCCAACATACGGAACGGCGGACGGGTCAGTACTTC.

As regards this clonotype: A far larger clone is one base from this, pointing to a likely read error. This chain links TRBV11-3 with TRBJ2-5, with no clear D. The CDR3 runs 12 residues. Germline assignment: CDR1 SGHNT and CDR2 YENEEA. V was shortened by 0 bases and J by 4 bases, with 3 bases between the two germline ends. Here the CDR3 reads CASSLDGETQYF. The CDR3, as DNA: TGTGCCAGCAGCTTAGACGGAGAGACCCAGTACTTC.

This clonotype was counted many times. This chain links TRBV7-6 with TRBJ2-1, with TRBD2 matching over 7 bases. The CDR3 extends over 16 amino acids. The germline V gene has CDR1 SGHVS and CDR2 FNYEAQ. Unmatched junction bases numbered 9, after V lost 5 bases and J lost 2 bases. The CDR3 sequence: CASSHRGREAYNEQFF. The CDR3 nucleotides read TGTGCCAGCAGCCATCGGGGACGGGAGGCCTACAATGAGCAGTTCTTC.

The J gene is TRBJ2-4, the V gene TRBV7-2; tentative D call: TRBD2 (5 bases). The CDR3 is 16 amino acids. CDR1 SGHTA and CDR2 FQGNSA come from the germline V gene. V shed 2 bases and J shed 0 bases, with 11 bases lying between them. The CDR3 spells CASSLWGDLAKNIQYF. Written as DNA, the CDR3 is TGTGCCAGCAGCTTATGGGGAGACCTAGCCAAAAACATTCAGTACTTC. The complete variable domain, with remaining parts taken from reference TRBV7-2 and TRBJ2-4, reads GAGVSQSPSNKVTEKGKDVELRCDPISGHTALYWYRQSLGQGLEFLIYFQGNSAPDKSGLPSDRFSAERTGGSVSTLTIQRTQQEDSAVYLCASSLWGDLAKNIQYFGAGTRLSVL.

This clonotype showed up many times. This chain links TRBV7-9 with TRBJ2-1; TRBD2 matches at 8 bases. Germline V gene data show CDR1 as SEHNR and CDR2 as FQNEAQ (reference sequence). The V gene end was trimmed by 5 bases and the J gene end by 3 bases; junction bases not matched to a gene: 6. This CDR3 has 15 amino acids. The CDR3 sequence: CASSTERGIYNEQFF. DNA for the CDR3: TGTGCCAGCAGCACCGAGCGGGGGATCTACAATGAGCAGTTCTTC.

This clonotype came up many times. V gene TRBV11-2 combines with J gene TRBJ1-4; D is undetermined. The germline V gene encodes CDR1 SGHAT and CDR2 FQNNGV. Deletions cut 3 bases from V and 4 bases from J, with 12 bases between. CDR3 length: 15 amino acids. The CDR3 coding sequence is TGTGCCAGCAGCTTCGGCCTGCGAGTTAATGAAAAACTGTTTTTT. It specifies CASSFGLRVNEKLFF.

DNA of the CDR3: TGTGCCAGCAGTTTAGCCCCCCCCAAATACAATGAGCAGTTCTTC. Translated: CASSLAPPKYNEQFF. V and J are TRBV27 and TRBJ2-1; D not resolved. CDR1 and CDR2 (germline): MNHEY, SMNVEV (reference sequence). The CDR3 has 15 residues. V was clipped by 2 bases and J by 4 bases, with 12 bases between them.

Many counts were recorded for this clonotype. V and J are TRBV10-3 and TRBJ2-7, with TRBD1 identical over 9 bases. Germline V gives CDR1 ENHRY, CDR2 SYGVKD. This CDR3 region has 12 residues. Trimming cost V 10 bases and J 5 bases; bases outside gene matches: 6. Here the CDR3 reads CASRDRGNEQYF. The CDR3 nucleotides read TGTGCCAGCAGAGACAGGGGGAACGAGCAGTACTTC.

The chain employs TRBV27 and TRBJ2-3; 9 bases line up with TRBD2. V lost 0 bases and J lost 6; bases outside the gene matches: 4. This CDR3 has 15 residues. CDR1 and CDR2 (germline): MNHEY, SMNVEV (reference sequence). The CDR3 nucleotides read TGTGCCAGCAGTTTATCGACTAGCGGAAGGGATACGCAGTATTTT. It yields the protein CASSLSTSGRDTQYF.

This clonotype was counted at least ten times. One base away lies a much larger clone, so this may be a sequencing read error. The chain links TRBV5-1 to TRBJ2-1; TRBD2 matches 12 bases. This CDR3 is built from 17 residues. Germline V gene data show CDR1 as SGHRS and CDR2 as YFSETQ. The CDR3 DNA reads as TGCGCCAACAGCTTGGCCTCCCTAGCGGGAGGGTACAATGAGCAGTTCTTC. It specifies CANSLASLAGGYNEQFF. Looking up the rest from reference TRBV5-1 and TRBJ2-1 gives the full variable domain: KAGVTQTPRYLIKTRGQQVTLSCSPISGHRSVSWYQQTPGQGLQFLFEYFSETQRNKGNFPGRFSGRQFSNSRSEMNVSTLELGDSALYLCANSLASLAGGYNEQFFGPGTRLTVL.

In its sample, this clonotype was seen many times. The genes are TRBV27 and TRBJ2-3, with D hard to call. CDR3 length equals 15 residues. The germline CDR1 and CDR2 sequences are MNHEY and SMNVEV (reference sequence). Trimming removed 5 bases from V and 2 bases from J, with 14 bases in between. The CDR3 sequence is CASSIRYNYTDTQYF. The CDR3 coding sequence is TGTGCCAGCAGTATACGATACAACTACACAGATACGCAGTATTTT.